The 2 T cell receptor beta chains presented below share a single source sample, sequenced in a study of naive and memory T cell subsets. General study points: Naive repertoires, especially CD8, held a few larger clonotypes, possibly memory cells re-expressing CD45RA.

Both TRBC1 and TRBC2 were covered by a beta constant-region primer of two equimolar oligonucleotides. Nested alpha and beta constant-region primers with the SP2 primer drove four PCR rounds on ligated cDNA. One entry per CDR3 protein results from TCRdb running MiXCR on the UMI-ligation and nested PCR reads. The table shows over 80,000 distinct CDR3 sequences, with 10% to 12% occurring only once. These receptors have no known antigen. Sequencing was performed on naive CD4+ T cells from blood. These receptors were taken from a human donor in good health.

This clonotype occurred a few times. The rearrangement links TRBV20-1 to TRBJ2-3; D might be TRBD1 or TRBD2, each matching 5 bases. Germline assignment: CDR1 DFQATT and CDR2 SNEGSKA (reference sequence). The CDR3 runs to 15 residues. Between the trimmed V and J ends, which lost 5 bases and 0 bases, there was a span of 15 bases. The CDR3 spells CSARTEGDSTDTQYF. The CDR3 DNA sequence: TGCAGTGCTCGTACAGAAGGGGACAGCACAGATACGCAGTATTTT.

This clonotype was observed a few times. The genes are TRBV7-6 and TRBJ1-5, with D tentatively TRBD1 (5 bases). This CDR3 is 15 amino acids long. Germline V lookup: CDR1 SGHVS, CDR2 FNYEAQ. Between the trimmed V and J ends, which lost 6 bases and 4 bases, there was a span of 16 bases. The chain's CDR3 is CASSLGRQPNQPQHF. CDR3 in DNA: TGTGCCAGCAGTCTGGGGCGCCAGCCTAATCAGCCCCAGCATTTT.